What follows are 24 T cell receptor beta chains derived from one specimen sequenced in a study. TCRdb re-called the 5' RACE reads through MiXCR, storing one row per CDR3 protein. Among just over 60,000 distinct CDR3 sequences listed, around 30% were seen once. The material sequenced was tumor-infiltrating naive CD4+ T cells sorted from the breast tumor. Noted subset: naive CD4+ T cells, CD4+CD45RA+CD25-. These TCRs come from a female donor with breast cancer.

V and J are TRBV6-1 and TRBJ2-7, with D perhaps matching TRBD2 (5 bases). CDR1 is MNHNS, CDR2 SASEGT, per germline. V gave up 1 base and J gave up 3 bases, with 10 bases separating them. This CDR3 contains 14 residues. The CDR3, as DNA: TGTGCCAGCAGTGAAGACGGCGGGTACTACGAGCAGTACTTC. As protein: CASSEDGGYYEQYF.

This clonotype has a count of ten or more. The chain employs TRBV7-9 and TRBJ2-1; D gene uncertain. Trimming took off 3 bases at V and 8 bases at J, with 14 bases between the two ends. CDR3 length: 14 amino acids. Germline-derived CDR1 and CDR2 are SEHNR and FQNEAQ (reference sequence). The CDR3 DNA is TGTGCCAGCAGCTTGGGGTCGGTAGCCGATGAGCAGTTCTTC. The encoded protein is CASSLGSVADEQFF. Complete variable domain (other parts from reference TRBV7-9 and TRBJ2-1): DTGVSQNPRHKITKRGQNVTFRCDPISEHNRLYWYRQTLGQGPEFLTYFQNEAQLEKSRLLSDRFSAERPKGSFSTLEIQRTEQGDSAMYLCASSLGSVADEQFFGPGTRLTVL.

CDR3: CASNQDRAQAALHF. CDR3 DNA: TGTGCCAGCAACCAAGACAGGGCCCAGGCGGCCCTCCACTTT. The genes are TRBV12-3 or TRBV12-4 and TRBJ1-6; 7 nucleotides line up with TRBD1. The V gene end was trimmed by 7 bases and the J gene end by 14 bases; junction bases not matched to a gene: 14. CDR3 length: 14 amino acids.

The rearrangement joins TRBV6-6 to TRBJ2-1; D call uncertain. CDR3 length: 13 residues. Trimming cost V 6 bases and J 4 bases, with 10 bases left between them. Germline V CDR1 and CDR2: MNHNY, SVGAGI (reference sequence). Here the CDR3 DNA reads TGTGCCAGCAGCCCAGGACGGTACAATGAGCAGTTCTTC. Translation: CASSPGRYNEQFF.

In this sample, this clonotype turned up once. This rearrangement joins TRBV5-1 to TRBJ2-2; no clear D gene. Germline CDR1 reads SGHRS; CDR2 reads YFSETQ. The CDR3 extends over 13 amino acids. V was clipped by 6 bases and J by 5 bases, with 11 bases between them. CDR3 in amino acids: CASKSADTGELFF. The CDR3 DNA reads TGCGCCAGCAAAAGCGCGGATACCGGGGAGCTGTTTTTT.

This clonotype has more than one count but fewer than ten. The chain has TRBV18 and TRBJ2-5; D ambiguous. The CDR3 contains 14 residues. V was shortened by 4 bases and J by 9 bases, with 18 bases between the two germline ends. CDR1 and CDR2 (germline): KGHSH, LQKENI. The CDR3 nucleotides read TGTGCCAGCTCACTGGTGGACGACCGTGGGGCCCAGTACTTC. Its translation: CASSLVDDRGAQYF.

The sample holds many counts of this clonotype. This CDR3 is CASSLSGTFTDTQYF. For the CDR3, the DNA is TGTGCCAGCAGTTTATCCGGGACTTTCACAGATACGCAGTATTTT. This chain links TRBV12-3 or TRBV12-4 with TRBJ2-3; tentative D call: TRBD2 (6 bases). CDR3 size: 15 residues. The V end was cut by 2 bases, the J end by 2 bases, with 11 bases between.

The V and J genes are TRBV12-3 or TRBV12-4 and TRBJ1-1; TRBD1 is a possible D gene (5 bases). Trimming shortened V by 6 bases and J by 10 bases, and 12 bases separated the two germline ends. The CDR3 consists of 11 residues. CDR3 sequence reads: CASSPRRGAFF. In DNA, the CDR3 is TGTGCCAGCAGCCCGAGAAGGGGAGCTTTCTTT.

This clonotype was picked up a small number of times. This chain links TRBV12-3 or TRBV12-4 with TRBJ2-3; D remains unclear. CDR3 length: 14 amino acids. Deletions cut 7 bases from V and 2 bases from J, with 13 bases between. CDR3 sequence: CASKAGLFTDTQYF. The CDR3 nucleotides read TGTGCCAGCAAGGCAGGTTTATTCACAGATACGCAGTATTTT.

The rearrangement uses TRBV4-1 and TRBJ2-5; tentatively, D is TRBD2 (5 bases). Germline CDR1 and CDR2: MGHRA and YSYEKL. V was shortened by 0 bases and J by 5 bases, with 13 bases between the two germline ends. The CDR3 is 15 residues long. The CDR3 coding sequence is TGCGCCAGCAGCCAAGATCGGGCTAGCCGGGAGACCCAGTACTTC. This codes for CASSQDRASRETQYF.

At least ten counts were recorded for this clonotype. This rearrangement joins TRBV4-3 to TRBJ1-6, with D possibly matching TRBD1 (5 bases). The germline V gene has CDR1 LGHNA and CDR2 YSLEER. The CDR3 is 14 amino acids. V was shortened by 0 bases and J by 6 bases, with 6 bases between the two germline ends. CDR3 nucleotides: TGCGCCAGCAGCCAAGACGACAGTAATTCACCCCTCCACTTT. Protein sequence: CASSQDDSNSPLHF.

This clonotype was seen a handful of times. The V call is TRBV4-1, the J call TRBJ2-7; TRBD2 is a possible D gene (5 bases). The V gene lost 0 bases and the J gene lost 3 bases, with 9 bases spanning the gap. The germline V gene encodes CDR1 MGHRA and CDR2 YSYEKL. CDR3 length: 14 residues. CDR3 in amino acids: CASSQDVGGYEQYF. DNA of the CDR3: TGCGCCAGCAGCCAAGATGTCGGAGGCTACGAGCAGTACTTC.

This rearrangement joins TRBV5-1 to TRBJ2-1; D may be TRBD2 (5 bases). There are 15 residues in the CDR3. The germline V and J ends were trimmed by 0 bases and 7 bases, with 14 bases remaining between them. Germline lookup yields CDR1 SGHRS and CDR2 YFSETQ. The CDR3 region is CASSLEGRTGNEQFF. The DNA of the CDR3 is TGCGCCAGCAGCTTGGAGGGCAGGACGGGGAATGAGCAGTTCTTC.

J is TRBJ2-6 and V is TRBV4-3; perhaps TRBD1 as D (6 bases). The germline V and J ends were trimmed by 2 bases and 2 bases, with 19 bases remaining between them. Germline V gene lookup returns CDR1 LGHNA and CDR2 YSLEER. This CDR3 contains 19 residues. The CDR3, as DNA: TGCGCCAGCAGCCAATACAGACCCGGGACATTGGCTGGGGCCAACGTCCTGACTTTC. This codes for CASSQYRPGTLAGANVLTF.

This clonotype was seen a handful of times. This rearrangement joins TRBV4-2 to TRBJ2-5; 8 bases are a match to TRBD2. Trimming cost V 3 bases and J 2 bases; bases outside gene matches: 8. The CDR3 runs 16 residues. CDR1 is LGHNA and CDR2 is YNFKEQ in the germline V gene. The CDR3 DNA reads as TGTGCCAGCAGCCACCTTCTAGCGGGTCGGCAAGAGACCCAGTACTTC. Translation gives CASSHLLAGRQETQYF.

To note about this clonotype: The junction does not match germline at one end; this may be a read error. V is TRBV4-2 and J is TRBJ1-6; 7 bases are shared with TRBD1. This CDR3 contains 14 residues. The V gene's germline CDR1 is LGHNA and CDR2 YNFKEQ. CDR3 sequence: CASRRQGSNSPPHF. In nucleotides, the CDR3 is TGTGCCAGCAGACGACAGGGATCTAATTCACCCCCCCACTTT.

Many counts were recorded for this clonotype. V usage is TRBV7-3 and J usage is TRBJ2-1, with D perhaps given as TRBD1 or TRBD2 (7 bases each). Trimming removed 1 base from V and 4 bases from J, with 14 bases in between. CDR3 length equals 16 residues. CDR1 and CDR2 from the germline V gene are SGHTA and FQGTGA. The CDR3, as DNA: TGTGCCAGCAGCTTAAAAGGGAGGGGGCTATACAATGAGCAGTTCTTC. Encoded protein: CASSLKGRGLYNEQFF.

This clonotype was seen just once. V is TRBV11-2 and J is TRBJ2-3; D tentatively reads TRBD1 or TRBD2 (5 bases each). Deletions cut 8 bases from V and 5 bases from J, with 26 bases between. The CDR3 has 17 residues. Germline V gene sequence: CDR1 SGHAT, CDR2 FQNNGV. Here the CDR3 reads CASGPRGSVTGVDTQYF. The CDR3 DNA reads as TGTGCCAGCGGCCCAAGGGGTTCCGTTACCGGGGTAGATACGCAGTATTTT.

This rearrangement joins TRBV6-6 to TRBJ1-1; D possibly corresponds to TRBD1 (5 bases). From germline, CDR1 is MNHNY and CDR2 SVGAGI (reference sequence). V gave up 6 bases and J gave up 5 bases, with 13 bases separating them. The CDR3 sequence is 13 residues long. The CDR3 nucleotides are TGTGCCAGCAGCGTTAAAGGGACGACTGAAGCTTTCTTT. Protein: CASSVKGTTEAFF.

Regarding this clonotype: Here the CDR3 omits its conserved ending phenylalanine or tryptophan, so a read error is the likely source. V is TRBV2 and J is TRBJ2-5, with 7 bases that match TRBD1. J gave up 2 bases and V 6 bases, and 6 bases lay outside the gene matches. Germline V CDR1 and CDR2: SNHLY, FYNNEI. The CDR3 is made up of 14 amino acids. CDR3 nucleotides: TGTGCCAGCAGAACGGGACAGAATCAAGAGACCCAGTACTCC. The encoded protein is CASRTGQNQETQYS.

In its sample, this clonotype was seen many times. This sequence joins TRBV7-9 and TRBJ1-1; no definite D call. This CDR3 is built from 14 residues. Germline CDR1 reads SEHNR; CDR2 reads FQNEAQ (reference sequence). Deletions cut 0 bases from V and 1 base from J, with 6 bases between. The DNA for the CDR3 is TGTGCCAGCAGCTTAGCCACGGCGAACACTGAAGCTTTCTTT. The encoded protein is CASSLATANTEAFF. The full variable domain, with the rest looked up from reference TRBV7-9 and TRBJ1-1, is DTGVSQNPRHKITKRGQNVTFRCDPISEHNRLYWYRQTLGQGPEFLTYFQNEAQLEKSRLLSDRFSAERPKGSFSTLEIQRTEQGDSAMYLCASSLATANTEAFFGQGTRLTVV.

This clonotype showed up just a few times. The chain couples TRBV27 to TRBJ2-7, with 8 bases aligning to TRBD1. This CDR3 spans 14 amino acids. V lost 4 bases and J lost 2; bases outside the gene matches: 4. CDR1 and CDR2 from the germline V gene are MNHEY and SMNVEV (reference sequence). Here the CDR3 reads CASSSGQGPYEQYF. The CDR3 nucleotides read TGTGCCAGCAGTTCTGGACAGGGCCCCTACGAGCAGTACTTC.

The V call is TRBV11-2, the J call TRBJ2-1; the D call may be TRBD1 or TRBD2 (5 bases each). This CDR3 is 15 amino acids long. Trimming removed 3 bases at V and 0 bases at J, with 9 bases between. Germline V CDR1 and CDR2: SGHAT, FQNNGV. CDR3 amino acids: CASSFGTSSYNEQFF. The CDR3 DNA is TGTGCCAGCAGCTTTGGGACGAGCTCCTACAATGAGCAGTTCTTC.

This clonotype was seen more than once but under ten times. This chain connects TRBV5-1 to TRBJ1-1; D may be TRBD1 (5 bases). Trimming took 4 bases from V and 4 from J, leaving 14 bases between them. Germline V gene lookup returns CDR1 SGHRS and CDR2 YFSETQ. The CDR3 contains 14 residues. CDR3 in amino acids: CASSPQAVGTEAFF. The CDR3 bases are TGCGCCAGCAGCCCACAGGCAGTGGGCACTGAAGCTTTCTTT.